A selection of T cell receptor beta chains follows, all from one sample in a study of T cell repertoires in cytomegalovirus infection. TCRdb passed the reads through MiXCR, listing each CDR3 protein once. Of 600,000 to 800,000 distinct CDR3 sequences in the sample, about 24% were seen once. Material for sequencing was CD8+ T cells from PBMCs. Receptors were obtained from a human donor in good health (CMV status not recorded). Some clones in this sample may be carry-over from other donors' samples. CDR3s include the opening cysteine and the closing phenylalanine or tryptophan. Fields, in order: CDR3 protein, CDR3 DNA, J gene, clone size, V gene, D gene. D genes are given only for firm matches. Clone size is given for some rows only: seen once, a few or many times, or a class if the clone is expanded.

CASSPGTGGWGEQFF | TGTGCCAGCAGTCCCGGGACAGGGGGCTGGGGTGAGCAGTTCTTC | TRBJ2-1 | - | TRBV6-6 | TRBD1
CASSEGQGEFYEQYF | TGCGCCAGCAGTGAAGGACAGGGGGAGTTCTACGAGCAGTACTTC | TRBJ2-7 | few | TRBV10-2 | TRBD1
CASSPVGDATGELFF | TGTGCCAGCAGCCCCGTGGGAGATGCCACCGGGGAGCTGTTTTTT | TRBJ2-2 | many | TRBV7-9 | -
CASETDRYNEQFF | TGTGCTAGTGAGACGGACAGGTACAATGAGCAGTTCTTC | TRBJ2-1 | - | TRBV7-6 | TRBD1
CASSQEAQPWDTGELFF | TGCGCCAGCAGCCAAGAAGCACAGCCCTGGGACACCGGGGAGCTGTTTTTT | TRBJ2-2 | - | TRBV4-1 | -
CASSPGPDGDEQYF | TGTGCTAGCAGCCCGGGCCCCGACGGGGACGAGCAGTACTTC | TRBJ2-7 | - | TRBV7-7 | -
CASSQAGSLGTEAFF | TGCGCCAGCAGCCAAGCTGGATCCTTGGGCACTGAAGCTTTCTTT | TRBJ1-1 | - | TRBV4-1 | -
CASSDGDRFTDTQYF | TGTGCCAGCAGTGACGGCGACAGGTTCACAGATACGCAGTATTTT | TRBJ2-3 | few | TRBV6-4 | -
CASSFAGMGTEAFF | TGTGCCAGCAGTTTTGCGGGGATGGGCACTGAAGCTTTCTTT | TRBJ1-1 | many | TRBV12-3/TRBV12-4 | -
CASSPGTGPPYGYTF | TGTGCCAGCAGTCCGGGGACAGGCCCCCCCTATGGCTACACCTTC | TRBJ1-2 | - | TRBV28 | TRBD1
CATSRGQNSGNTIYF | TGTGCCACCAGCAGAGGACAGAACTCTGGAAACACCATATATTTT | TRBJ1-3 | - | TRBV15 | -
CASSYQRQGPYNYEQYF | TGTGCCAGCAGTTACCAACGACAGGGACCATACAACTACGAGCAGTACTTC | TRBJ2-7 | few | TRBV6-2/TRBV6-3 | TRBD1
CASSFSSVGAFYNEQFF | TGTGCCAGCAGCTTTTCCTCGGTAGGGGCATTCTACAATGAGCAGTTCTTC | TRBJ2-1 | - | TRBV7-9 | -
CASRPPTGPNEKLFF | TGTGCCAGCAGACCCCCGACAGGCCCTAATGAAAAACTGTTTTTT | TRBJ1-4 | few | TRBV7-9 | -
CASSPGQGDYGYTF | TGTGCCAGCAGCCCAGGACAGGGCGACTATGGCTACACCTTC | TRBJ1-2 | many | TRBV7-3 | TRBD1
CAIKGGMDGELFF | TGTGCCATCAAAGGCGGGATGGACGGGGAGCTGTTTTTT | TRBJ2-2 | few | TRBV10-3 | -
CAIRLGHNNEQFF | TGTGCCATCAGGTTGGGACACAACAATGAGCAGTTCTTC | TRBJ2-1 | - | TRBV10-3 | -
CASTLRRLNTEAFF | TGTGCCAGTACTCTGCGACGGCTGAACACTGAAGCTTTCTTT | TRBJ1-1 | few | TRBV19 | -
CASNGHVPRPQHF | TGTGCCAGCAACGGACACGTCCCTCGGCCCCAGCATTTT | TRBJ1-5 | many | TRBV7-9 | -
CASSFTAGGTDTQYF | TGTGCCAGCAGTTTTACAGCGGGGGGGACAGATACGCAGTATTTT | TRBJ2-3 | many | TRBV27 | TRBD2